These 29 T cell receptor beta chains share one sample of origin, sequenced in a study of identical twins (TCRdb year 2016). The library was prepared using 5' RACE. Instrument used: Illumina HiSeq 2000. In TCRdb, the public reads were trimmed at Q25 with fastp and aligned with MiXCR, with productive beta chains retained. Under each unique CDR3 protein, matching rows form one entry showing the most common genes and DNA. The table for this sample lists hundreds of thousands of distinct CDR3 sequences; about 20% of them were counted only once. The leading ten clones occupy over 10% of the sample. The data also belong to a second study, concerning T cells expressing NK-cell markers.

Sequencing input: PBMCs. The receptor set was obtained from a woman between 18 and 30 years old in good health.

The chain recombines TRBV12-3 or TRBV12-4 with TRBJ2-3; D gene unclear. V was trimmed by 8 bases and J by 6 bases, leaving 21 bases between them. This CDR3 contains 15 residues. The CDR3 DNA is TGTGCCAGCGCCACTACGACTCAAAAGGGCGATACGCAGTATTTT. As protein: CASATTTQKGDTQYF.

This sequence joins TRBV9 and TRBJ2-1; no definite D call. The CDR3 totals 13 residues. Germline V gives CDR1 SGDLS, CDR2 YYNGEE. V lost 0 bases and J lost 8, with 9 bases in between. The CDR3 loop reads CASSVDPRDEQFF. DNA of the CDR3: TGTGCCAGCAGCGTAGATCCCCGTGATGAGCAGTTCTTC.

This sequence joins TRBV6-1 and TRBJ2-5; TRBD2 might be the D (6 bases). Germline CDR1 reads MNHNS; CDR2 reads SASEGT. CDR3 length: 15 residues. V was clipped by 7 bases and J by 0 bases, with 15 bases between them. The CDR3 DNA reads TGTGCCAGCATCGATAGCGGACCGTACCAAGAGACCCAGTACTTC. This encodes CASIDSGPYQETQYF.

The chain's CDR3 is CSARARNEKLFF. The CDR3 DNA reads as TGCAGTGCTAGAGCCCGTAATGAAAAACTGTTTTTT. The chain combines TRBV20-1 with TRBJ1-4; D remains ambiguous. This CDR3 is built from 12 residues. The germline V and J ends were trimmed by 1 base and 4 bases, with 4 bases remaining between them. CDR1 DFQATT and CDR2 SNEGSKA come from the germline V gene (reference sequence).

The sample holds a few counts of this clonotype. One end of the junction varies from germline; a read error may be responsible. The rearrangement uses TRBV23-1 and TRBJ2-7; 9 bases match TRBD1. TRBV23-1 is an open reading frame whose function is uncertain. The CDR3 totals 12 residues. The CDR3 DNA reads TGCGCCAGCAGACGATACAGGGGGCGATTGCCCTTC. This gives the protein CASRRYRGRLPF.

This clonotype has a handful of counts. The genes are TRBV5-6 and TRBJ1-2; tentative D call: TRBD1 (5 bases). CDR3 size: 14 residues. CDR1 is SGHDT and CDR2 is YYEEEE in the germline V gene. V dropped 5 bases and J dropped 3 bases, with 14 bases sitting between them. This chain's CDR3 is CASSSGTNYYGYTF. DNA for the CDR3: TGTGCCAGCAGTTCCGGGACGAACTACTATGGCTACACCTTC.

The chain has TRBV12-3 or TRBV12-4 and TRBJ1-4, with D possibly being TRBD1 (6 bases). The length of the CDR3 is 16 residues. The ends were cut back, 5 bases at V and 4 bases at J, with 17 bases in the middle. CDR3: CASSPGTPLHNEKLFF. CDR3 sequence (DNA): TGTGCCAGCAGTCCCGGGACACCCCTTCATAATGAAAAACTGTTTTTT.

The chain combines TRBV20-1 with TRBJ1-4; D is undetermined. Germline values: CDR1 DFQATT, CDR2 SNEGSKA (reference sequence). This CDR3 comprises 13 residues. V gave up 1 base and J gave up 8 bases, with 11 bases separating them. The CDR3 sequence: CSARAPTDEKLFF. The CDR3 DNA sequence: TGCAGTGCTAGAGCTCCGACCGACGAAAAACTGTTTTTT.

The chain has TRBV14 and TRBJ2-2, with D hard to call. Germline CDR1 SGHDN, CDR2 FVKESK. The CDR3 has 13 residues. V was cut by 0 bases and J by 6 bases, with 5 bases left in between. The CDR3 loop reads CASSQDWSGELFF. The CDR3 nucleotides read TGTGCCAGCAGCCAAGATTGGTCCGGGGAGCTGTTTTTT.

This chain uses TRBV20-1 with TRBJ2-5; the match to TRBD2 covers 8 bases. The V and J ends lost 2 bases and 5 bases, in that order; junction bases with no gene match: 13. The V gene's germline CDR1 is DFQATT and CDR2 SNEGSKA (reference sequence). The CDR3 sequence is 16 residues long. The CDR3 DNA sequence: TGCAGTGCTAGACTGGCGGGAGGACCCTCTCGGGAGACCCAGTACTTC. It is translated as CSARLAGGPSRETQYF.

There are a few counts of this clonotype. The chain links TRBV20-1 to TRBJ1-1, with 11 bases aligning to TRBD1. The germline CDR1 and CDR2 sequences are DFQATT and SNEGSKA (reference sequence). CDR3 size: 15 residues. The V segment lost 0 bases and the J segment 11 bases; nucleotides outside the gene matches: 11. CDR3 loop: CSARDPGTGGGPAFF. DNA for the CDR3: TGCAGTGCTAGAGATCCCGGGACAGGGGGAGGCCCGGCTTTCTTT.

This rearrangement joins TRBV6-2 or TRBV6-3 to TRBJ2-3; 12 bases line up with TRBD2. The CDR3 runs 13 residues. The germline V gene has CDR1 MNHEY and CDR2 SVGEGT. The V and J ends lost 10 bases and 7 bases, in that order; junction bases with no gene match: 6. In DNA form, the CDR3 reads TGTGCCACCGGGACTAGCGGGCTATATACGCAGTATTTT. It is translated as CATGTSGLYTQYF.

There are a few counts of this clonotype. The rearrangement links TRBV29-1 to TRBJ2-1, with 12 nucleotides matching TRBD2. CDR1 and CDR2 (germline): SQVTM, ANQGSEA. The length of the CDR3 is 15 residues. With 6 bases clipped from V and 4 bases from J, the junction kept 7 bases outside the gene matches. The DNA for the CDR3 is TGCAGCGTGGTAGGGACTAGCGGGCCTTACAATGAGCAGTTCTTC. Its translation: CSVVGTSGPYNEQFF.

About this clonotype: The junction departs from the called germline gene at one end, perhaps through a read error. The V and J genes are TRBV12-3 or TRBV12-4 and TRBJ2-7; D might be TRBD1 (5 bases). The CDR3 is 11 amino acids. CDR3 in DNA: TGTGCCAGCAGTTTAGGGGGCGAGCTGTACTTC. Translated, it gives CASSLGGELYF.

This clonotype was counted once. DNA of the CDR3: TGTGCCAGCAGGGCTCTCTCTGGGGCCAACGTCCTGACTTTC. Translation gives CASRALSGANVLTF. This chain connects TRBV2 to TRBJ2-6; D uncertain. The CDR3 is 14 amino acids. Germline V CDR1 and CDR2: SNHLY, FYNNEI. V dropped 6 bases and J dropped 0 bases, with 6 bases sitting between them.

This clonotype was counted a few times. The chain has TRBV5-1 and TRBJ1-2; the D is unclear. The germline V and J ends were trimmed by 4 bases and 2 bases, with 12 bases remaining between them. The germline V gene encodes CDR1 SGHRS and CDR2 YFSETQ. The length of the CDR3 is 14 residues. The CDR3 bases are TGCGCCAGCAGCCCGACCCCGGGGAACTATGGCTACACCTTC. Translation gives CASSPTPGNYGYTF.

This clonotype appeared a few times. The rearrangement uses TRBV12-3 or TRBV12-4 and TRBJ1-2, with D possibly matching TRBD1 (6 bases). V shed 6 bases and J shed 8 bases, with 13 bases lying between them. The CDR3 runs 12 residues. CDR3 loop: CASRTGGHGYTF. The DNA of the CDR3 is TGTGCCAGCAGGACGGGGGGGCACGGCTACACCTTC.

The J gene is TRBJ1-5, the V gene TRBV7-8; TRBD1 aligns across 7 bases. Trimming at V came to 4 bases and at J to 4 bases, leaving 4 bases not matched to a gene. The CDR3 runs to 14 residues. Germline CDR1 is SGHVS and CDR2 is FQNEAQ. Written as DNA, the CDR3 is TGTGCCAGCAGCTGGGGACAGCCGAATCAGCCCCAGCATTTT. This codes for CASSWGQPNQPQHF.

This clonotype was seen a handful of times. Here the CDR3 reads CASTVNANTGELFF. CDR3 coding DNA: TGTGCCAGCACCGTTAACGCGAACACCGGGGAGCTGTTTTTT. The chain employs TRBV12-3 or TRBV12-4 and TRBJ2-2; no clear D gene. This CDR3 has 14 residues. The V gene lost 7 bases and the J gene lost 0 bases, with 9 bases spanning the gap.

This clonotype was observed once. The V and J genes are TRBV20-1 and TRBJ2-5, with TRBD2 matching over 10 bases. This CDR3 contains 15 residues. Trimming cost V 3 bases and J 1 base; bases outside gene matches: 5. Germline V lookup: CDR1 DFQATT, CDR2 SNEGSKA (reference sequence). The CDR3 bases are TGCAGTGCTAGGGGAACTAGCGGGGCCCAAGAGACCCAGTACTTC. Its translation: CSARGTSGAQETQYF.

In its sample, this clonotype was seen many times. The chain's CDR3 is CASSFQLQGTSAEQYF. The CDR3, as DNA: TGCGCCAGCAGCTTCCAATTACAGGGGACTTCAGCCGAGCAGTACTTC. J is TRBJ2-7 and V is TRBV5-1, with D possibly matching TRBD1 (7 bases). This CDR3 comprises 16 residues. V shed 2 bases and J shed 6 bases, with 21 bases lying between them. From germline, CDR1 is SGHRS and CDR2 YFSETQ.

Here the CDR3 reads CSAPLAGVPYEQYF. CDR3 coding DNA: TGCAGTGCTCCACTAGCGGGGGTACCCTACGAGCAGTACTTC. The rearrangement uses TRBV20-1 and TRBJ2-7, with 11 bases fitting TRBD2. CDR1 is DFQATT, CDR2 SNEGSKA, per germline (reference sequence). The CDR3 extends over 14 amino acids. Losses at the gene ends were 5 bases for V and 2 bases for J; bases not matched to a gene: 5.

The chain joins TRBV6-2 or TRBV6-3 to TRBJ2-3; D remains unclear. The germline V gene has CDR1 MNHEY and CDR2 SVGEGT. V was cut by 5 bases and J by 5 bases, with 14 bases left in between. The CDR3 totals 14 residues. The CDR3 DNA reads as TGTGCCAGCAGTCTCGGACCTCCTAGAGATACGCAGTATTTT. Protein: CASSLGPPRDTQYF.

This clonotype was seen only a few times. This sequence joins TRBV20-1 and TRBJ2-3, with 10 bases that match TRBD2. Germline V gives CDR1 DFQATT, CDR2 SNEGSKA (reference sequence). V was pared by 6 bases and J by 0 bases, with 9 bases of the junction left unmatched. This CDR3 is 16 amino acids long. CDR3 in amino acids: CSASGLAATSTDTQYF. As DNA, the CDR3 is TGCAGTGCCAGCGGACTAGCGGCAACAAGCACAGATACGCAGTATTTT.

This clonotype was seen only a few times. The V call is TRBV5-1, the J call TRBJ1-2; the match to TRBD1 covers 7 bases. Germline lookup yields CDR1 SGHRS and CDR2 YFSETQ. J gave up 7 bases and V 4 bases, and 10 bases lay outside the gene matches. The CDR3 totals 14 residues. The DNA of the CDR3 is TGCGCCAGCAGCCGCGGGACAGAAGGAAGTGGCTACACCTTC. It translates to CASSRGTEGSGYTF.

The rearrangement uses TRBV20-1 and TRBJ2-5; TRBD2 might be the D (5 bases). Germline V gives CDR1 DFQATT, CDR2 SNEGSKA (reference sequence). Trimming left V 1 base short and J 2 bases short, with 11 bases between. The CDR3 is made up of 14 amino acids. The CDR3 sequence is CSARGGQPQETQYF. DNA of the CDR3: TGCAGTGCTAGAGGCGGGCAGCCGCAAGAGACCCAGTACTTC.

This clonotype appeared a few times. The V gene is TRBV6-1, the J gene TRBJ1-1; 11 bases match TRBD1. V lost 7 bases to trimming and J lost 5 bases; unmatched junction nucleotides: 9. This CDR3 comprises 15 residues. The V gene's germline CDR1 is MNHNS and CDR2 SASEGT. CDR3 DNA: TGTGCCAGCAACCCCCTTGGGACAGGGGGAACTGAAGCTTTCTTT. This codes for CASNPLGTGGTEAFF.

There are a few counts of this clonotype. This chain joins TRBV5-1 and TRBJ2-2; a possible D gene is TRBD1 (6 bases). This CDR3 is 13 amino acids long. V was pared by 2 bases and J by 7 bases, with 9 bases between. Per germline, CDR1 SGHRS and CDR2 YFSETQ. CDR3 sequence (DNA): TGCGCCAGCAGCTTAACAGGGTACGGGGAGCTGTTTTTT. Translation gives CASSLTGYGELFF.

This clonotype showed up just a few times. The rearrangement joins TRBV16 to TRBJ1-1; a weak D match, TRBD1 (5 bases). Per germline, CDR1 KGHSY and CDR2 FQNENV. The CDR3 is 15 residues long. Trimming stripped 0 bases from V and 1 base from J, with 9 bases between. The CDR3 spells CASSQSGQGNTEAFF. In nucleotides, the CDR3 is TGTGCCAGCAGCCAATCGGGGCAGGGGAACACTGAAGCTTTCTTT.